A selection of T cell receptor beta chains follows, all from one sample in a study of patients and donors after allogeneic stem cell transplantation. TCRdb itself ran the RT-PCR reads through MiXCR, one entry per CDR3 protein. The profile shows over 400,000 distinct CDR3 sequences, around 15% of them singletons. Sequenced input: blood, either unsorted or a sorted T cell fraction (not recorded which). All receptors derive from a human donor who was either an allogeneic HSCT recipient or a stem cell or donor lymphocyte infusion donor (not recorded which). It is not recorded whose cells these are; they may come from a transplant donor. The CDR3 runs from the conserved cysteine through the conserved F or W. Each record gives: D gene, clone size, J gene, V gene, CDR3 protein, CDR3 DNA. A D gene is named only where the DNA matches it firmly. Rows give clone size only sometimes, using once, few, many, or a class for an expanded clone.

D: TRBD2
size: -
J: TRBJ2-7
V: TRBV29-1
CDR3: CSAGLAGGLSYEQYF
DNA: TGCAGCGCGGGACTAGCGGGGGGACTCTCCTACGAGCAGTACTTC

D: TRBD2
size: many
J: TRBJ2-3
V: TRBV6-2/TRBV6-3
CDR3: CASSYSGTTAYTQYF
DNA: TGTGCCAGCAGTTACTCGGGGACTACCGCGTACACGCAGTATTTT

D: TRBD2
size: many
J: TRBJ2-3
V: TRBV24-1
CDR3: CATSDISGTSGTDTQYF
DNA: TGTGCCACCAGTGATATCTCCGGGACTAGCGGAACAGATACGCAGTATTTT

D: TRBD2
size: many
J: TRBJ2-1
V: TRBV5-1
CDR3: CASSPPGGNEQFF
DNA: TGCGCCAGCTCCCCCCCCGGGGGGAATGAGCAGTTCTTC

D: TRBD1
size: -
J: TRBJ2-5
V: TRBV20-1
CDR3: CSASDREKGQTQYF
DNA: TGCAGTGCTAGTGACAGGGAAAAAGGACAGACCCAGTACTTC

D: -
size: -
J: TRBJ2-2
V: TRBV30
CDR3: CAWSQGLHNGELFF
DNA: TGTGCCTGGAGTCAGGGTTTACATAACGGGGAGCTGTTTTTT

D: -
size: few
J: TRBJ2-2
V: TRBV9
CDR3: CASSVVKGSGELFF
DNA: TGTGCCAGCAGCGTAGTGAAGGGGAGCGGGGAGCTGTTTTTT

D: -
size: few
J: TRBJ2-7
V: TRBV5-6
CDR3: CASRDGGTSLTYEQYF
DNA: TGTGCCAGCAGGGATGGGGGCACATCCCTTACCTACGAGCAGTACTTC

D: -
size: -
J: TRBJ1-6
V: TRBV5-6
CDR3: CASGPRTDNSPLHF
DNA: TGTGCCAGCGGCCCCCGGACAGACAATTCACCCCTCCACTTT

D: TRBD2
size: -
J: TRBJ2-3
V: TRBV30
CDR3: CAWSSTGLAGTDTQYF
DNA: TGTGCCTGGAGCTCCACGGGACTAGCGGGCACAGATACGCAGTATTTT

D: TRBD1
size: -
J: TRBJ1-2
V: TRBV5-6
CDR3: CASSLWGPDRDYGYTF
DNA: TGTGCCAGCAGCTTGTGGGGTCCCGACAGGGACTATGGCTACACCTTC

D: -
size: -
J: TRBJ1-6
V: TRBV20-1
CDR3: CSALGWSSNSPLHF
DNA: TGCAGTGCCCTAGGGTGGTCCTCAAATTCACCCCTCCACTTT

D: -
size: many
J: TRBJ2-1
V: TRBV12-3/TRBV12-4
CDR3: CASSPNGAGASYNEQFF
DNA: TGTGCCAGCAGTCCAAACGGGGCAGGGGCCTCCTACAATGAGCAGTTCTTC

D: -
size: few
J: TRBJ2-3
V: TRBV6-1
CDR3: CASAQGRGPSDTQYF
DNA: TGTGCCAGCGCTCAAGGGCGGGGGCCCTCGGATACGCAGTATTTT

D: -
size: few
J: TRBJ2-2
V: TRBV6-2/TRBV6-3
CDR3: CASSYSGPSGAGELFF
DNA: TGTGCCAGCAGTTACTCGGGACCTTCCGGGGCCGGGGAGCTGTTTTTT

D: -
size: -
J: TRBJ2-2
V: TRBV12-3/TRBV12-4
CDR3: CASSFVGPGELFF
DNA: TGTGCCAGCAGTTTTGTGGGACCCGGGGAGCTGTTTTTT

D: -
size: -
J: TRBJ2-7
V: TRBV2
CDR3: CASLLSARSSYEQYF
DNA: TGTGCCAGCCTACTCTCAGCGAGGAGCTCCTACGAGCAGTACTTC

D: -
size: few
J: TRBJ1-1
V: TRBV5-1
CDR3: CASSLLGNMNTEAFF
DNA: TGCGCCAGCAGCTTGCTGGGCAACATGAACACTGAAGCTTTCTTT

D: -
size: -
J: TRBJ2-2
V: TRBV5-4
CDR3: CASSLDPGGELFF
DNA: TGTGCCAGCAGCTTGGATCCGGGCGGGGAGCTGTTTTTT

D: -
size: many
J: TRBJ2-5
V: TRBV20-1
CDR3: CSASNRVARETQYF
DNA: TGCAGTGCTAGTAATCGGGTCGCTCGAGAGACCCAGTACTTC

D: -
size: -
J: TRBJ2-1
V: TRBV12-3/TRBV12-4
CDR3: CASSLQGLNEQFF
DNA: TGTGCCAGCAGTCTCCAGGGGTTGAATGAGCAGTTCTTC

D: -
size: -
J: TRBJ2-7
V: TRBV7-9
CDR3: CASSYRPTQPEQYF
DNA: TGTGCCAGCAGCTATAGACCCACTCAACCCGAGCAGTACTTC

D: -
size: few
J: TRBJ2-7
V: TRBV5-7
CDR3: CASSLVSRAGRIYEQYF
DNA: TGTGCCAGCAGCTTGGTAAGCAGGGCAGGGCGAATCTACGAGCAGTACTTC

D: -
size: -
J: TRBJ1-1
V: TRBV7-2
CDR3: CASRVLNTEAFF
DNA: TGTGCCAGCAGGGTACTCAACACTGAAGCTTTCTTT

D: -
size: -
J: TRBJ1-4
V: TRBV10-3
CDR3: CAVRWQINEKLFF
DNA: TGTGCCGTCAGGTGGCAGATTAATGAAAAACTGTTTTTT

D: -
size: -
J: TRBJ2-4
V: TRBV14
CDR3: CASSHTGLAKNIQYF
DNA: TGTGCCAGCAGCCATACAGGGTTGGCCAAAAACATTCAGTACTTC